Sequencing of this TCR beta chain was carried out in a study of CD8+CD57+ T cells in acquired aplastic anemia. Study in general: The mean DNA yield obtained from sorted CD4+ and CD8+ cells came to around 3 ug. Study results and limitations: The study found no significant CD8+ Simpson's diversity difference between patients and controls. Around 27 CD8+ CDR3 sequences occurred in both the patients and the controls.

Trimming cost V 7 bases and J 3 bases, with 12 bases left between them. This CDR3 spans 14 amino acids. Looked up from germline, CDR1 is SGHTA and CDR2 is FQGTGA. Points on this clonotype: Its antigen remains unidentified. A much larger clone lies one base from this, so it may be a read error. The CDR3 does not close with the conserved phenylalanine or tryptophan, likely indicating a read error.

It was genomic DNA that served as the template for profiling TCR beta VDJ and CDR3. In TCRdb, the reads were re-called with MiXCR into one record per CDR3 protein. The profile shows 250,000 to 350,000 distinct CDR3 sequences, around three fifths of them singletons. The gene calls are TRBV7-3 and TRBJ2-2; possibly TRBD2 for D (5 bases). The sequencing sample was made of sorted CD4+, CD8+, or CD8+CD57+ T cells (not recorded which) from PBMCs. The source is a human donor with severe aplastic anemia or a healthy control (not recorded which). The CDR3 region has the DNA TGTGCCAGCAAGCGGAACTTAGACACCGGGGAGCTGTTTTCT. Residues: CASKRNLDTGELFS.